This T cell receptor beta chain came from a study of technical replicates of blood from a handful of donors. Sequencing was performed with immunoSEQ multiplex PCR; in TCRdb, only in-frame clones are kept and a portion is missing. The sample consists of around 68,000 clones, 91% of them appearing once. The clonotype originates from a human donor in good health. Some clones in this sample may be carry-over from other donors' samples. Sequencing was performed on T cells isolated from PBMCs.

CDR3: CASSSGTGAGNEQFF. DNA for the CDR3: TGCGCCAGCAGTTCCGGGACAGGGGCTGGCAATGAGCAGTTCTTC. This chain connects TRBV5-1 to TRBJ2-1, with 10 bases identical to TRBD1. The CDR3 is 15 amino acids. Germline CDR1 is SGHRS and CDR2 is YFSETQ. Trimming cost V 5 bases and J 6 bases; bases outside gene matches: 8.